This T cell receptor beta chain was sequenced during a study of blood T cell repertoires in COVID-19. Study as a whole: Nucleic acid was either cDNA or gDNA, and it came from T cells, B-cell-depleted T cells, or PBMCs.

Looked up from germline, CDR1 is LGHDT and CDR2 is YNNKEL (reference sequence). This CDR3 is built from 15 residues. The germline V and J ends were trimmed by 1 base and 9 bases, with 18 bases remaining between them. Here immunoSEQ multiplex PCR was the method, and the copy in TCRdb shows in-frame clones only, minus some. The sample contains 200,000 to 300,000 clones, around four fifths of which appear only once. Input material: peripheral blood. The receptor's source is an older woman with active or convalescent COVID-19. The chain links TRBV3-1 (or the pseudogene TRBV3-2) to TRBJ1-2, with D tentatively TRBD1 (6 bases). The chain's CDR3 is CASSQVGQYPFRYTF. CDR3 nucleotide sequence: TGTGCCAGCAGCCAAGTCGGACAGTATCCGTTTCGCTACACCTTC.